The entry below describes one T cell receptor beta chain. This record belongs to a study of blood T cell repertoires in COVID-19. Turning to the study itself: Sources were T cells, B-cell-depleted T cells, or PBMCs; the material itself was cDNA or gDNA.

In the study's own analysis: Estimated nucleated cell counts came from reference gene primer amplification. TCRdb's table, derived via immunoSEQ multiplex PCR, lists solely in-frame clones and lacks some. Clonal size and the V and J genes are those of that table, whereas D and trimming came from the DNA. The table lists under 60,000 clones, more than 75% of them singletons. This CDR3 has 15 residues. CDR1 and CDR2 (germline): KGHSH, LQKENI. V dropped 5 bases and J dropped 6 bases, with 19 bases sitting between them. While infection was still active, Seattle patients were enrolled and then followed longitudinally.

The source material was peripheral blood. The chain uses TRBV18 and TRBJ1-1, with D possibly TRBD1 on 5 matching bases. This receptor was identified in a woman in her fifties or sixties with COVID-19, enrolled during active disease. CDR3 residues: CASSANQGIASEAFF. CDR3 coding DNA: TGTGCCAGCTCAGCAAACCAGGGTATTGCATCTGAAGCTTTCTTT.